Each of the 2 T cell receptor beta chains below was sequenced from the same sample in a study of T-cell memory formation after mild COVID-19. MiXCR, run by TCRdb on the 5' RACE reads, gives a single entry per CDR3 protein. The profile shows fewer than 550,000 distinct CDR3 sequences, around 19% of them singletons. Source material: PBMCs or a T cell subset sorted from them (not recorded which). The receptors were sampled from an adult woman who had mild COVID-19 (a few samples of this study predate the infection). Cell type and time point are not known.

This clonotype was observed a few times. The chain couples TRBV4-3 to TRBJ2-3, with 13 bases lining up with TRBD2. The CDR3 totals 16 residues. Germline-derived CDR1 and CDR2 are LGHNA and YSLEER. J was trimmed by 2 bases and V by 6 bases; bases with no gene match: 5. The CDR3 coding sequence is TGCGCCAGCAGTCGTGGGACTAGCGGGATCACAGATACGCAGTATTTT. Amino acids: CASSRGTSGITDTQYF.

In its sample, this clonotype was seen a few times. This chain joins TRBV7-2 and TRBJ1-5, with 7 bases identical to TRBD1. V shed 1 base, J shed 5 bases, and the junction held 5 bases outside the gene matches. This CDR3 is 15 amino acids long. Germline CDR1 and CDR2: SGHTA and FQGNSA. Here the CDR3 reads CASSLDRDSHQPQHF. In nucleotides, the CDR3 is TGTGCCAGCAGCTTAGACCGGGACAGCCATCAGCCCCAGCATTTT.